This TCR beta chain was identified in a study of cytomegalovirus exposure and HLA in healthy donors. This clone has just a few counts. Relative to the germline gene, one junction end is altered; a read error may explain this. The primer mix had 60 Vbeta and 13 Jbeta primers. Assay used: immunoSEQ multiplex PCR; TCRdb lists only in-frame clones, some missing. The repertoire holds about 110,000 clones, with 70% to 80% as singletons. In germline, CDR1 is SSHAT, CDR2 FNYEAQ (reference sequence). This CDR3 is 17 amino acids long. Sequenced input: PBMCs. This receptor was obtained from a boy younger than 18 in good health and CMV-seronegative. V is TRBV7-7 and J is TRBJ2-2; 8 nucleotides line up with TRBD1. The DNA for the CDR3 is TGTGCTAGCAGCTTAGTCGTCCAGGGGGCGAGGACCGGGGAGCTGTTTTTT. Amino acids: CASSLVVQGARTGELFF.